The subject of this entry is one T cell receptor (beta chain). The sample comes from a study of blood T cell repertoires in COVID-19. This CDR3 is built from 15 residues. Per the germline V gene, CDR1 is LGHNA and CDR2 is YSLEER. With 1 base clipped from V and 5 bases from J, the junction kept 5 bases outside the gene matches. Original methodology: It was from reference gene primer amplification that nucleated cell counts were estimated. The method was immunoSEQ multiplex PCR; TCRdb's version includes in-frame clones alone and lacks a portion of them. Clonal size and the V and J genes are those of that table, whereas D and trimming came from the DNA. This sample has some 200,000 clones, with approximately 84% found just once.

Sequencing was performed on PBMCs or T cells enriched from blood (not recorded which). The J gene is TRBJ2-5, the V gene TRBV4-3; 9 bases map to TRBD1. The clonotype was recovered from a man in his forties or fifties who had recovered from COVID-19. The CDR3 is CASSQGTGVEETQYF. CDR3 coding DNA: TGCGCCAGCAGCCAAGGGACAGGGGTGGAGGAGACCCAGTACTTC.